A selection of T cell receptor beta chains follows, all from one sample in a study of blood T cell repertoires in COVID-19. Some clones are missing from TCRdb's copy, which holds only in-frame ones; the method was immunoSEQ multiplex PCR. The sample consists of more than 150,000 clones, 70% to 80% of them appearing once. The sequencing sample was made of peripheral blood. The receptor source for this set is a man aged 45-60 years who had recovered from COVID-19. The CDR3 runs from the conserved cysteine through the conserved F or W. The D gene is left open where the match is weak. Only some rows state a clone size, as once, few, many or a class for expanded clones.

v_gene	len	d_gene	j_gene	abundance	CDR3aa	CDR3nt
TRBV6-5	15	TRBD2	TRBJ2-7	-	CASTQRVGGPSEQYF	TGTGCCAGCACCCAGCGAGTGGGAGGGCCGTCCGAGCAGTACTTC
TRBV5-1	14	TRBD1	TRBJ2-7	-	CASSRDRGSYEQYF	TGCGCCAGCAGCCGGGACAGGGGGTCCTACGAGCAGTACTTC
TRBV5-6	13	-	TRBJ1-1	-	CASSPAENTEAFF	TGTGCCAGCAGCCCGGCGGAGAACACTGAAGCTTTCTTT
TRBV30	11	-	TRBJ2-5	-	CASEFQETQYF	TGTGCCTCAGAATTTCAAGAGACCCAGTACTTC
TRBV5-1	15	TRBD2	TRBJ2-2	-	CASSGAGAGTGELFF	TGCGCCAGCAGCGGAGCGGGAGCGGGCACCGGGGAGCTGTTTTTT
TRBV7-9	15	-	TRBJ2-1	-	CASSLEGGAYNEQFF	TGTGCCAGCAGCTTAGAAGGGGGGGCCTACAATGAGCAGTTCTTC
TRBV12-3/TRBV12-4	13	-	TRBJ2-2	-	CASSLVGTGELFF	TGTGCCAGCAGCCTTGTCGGCACCGGGGAGCTGTTTTTT
TRBV6-1	17	TRBD2	TRBJ2-5	-	CASSDPHSGSRSETQYF	TGTGCCAGCAGTGACCCTCACAGCGGGAGCCGGTCGGAGACCCAGTACTTC
TRBV19	14	-	TRBJ1-1	-	CASSILQLNTEAFF	TGTGCCAGTAGTATCTTACAGCTTAACACTGAAGCTTTCTTT
TRBV7-3	16	TRBD2	TRBJ2-1	-	CASSQTGTSGRGEQFF	TGTGCCAGCAGCCAGACCGGGACTAGCGGGAGGGGTGAGCAGTTCTTC
TRBV5-5	15	TRBD1	TRBJ2-1	once	CASSFGQGVDNEQFF	TGTGCCAGCAGCTTTGGACAGGGTGTAGACAATGAGCAGTTCTTC
TRBV4-3	16	TRBD2	TRBJ2-1	once	CASSQIGLAGRNEQFF	TGCGCCAGCAGCCAGATCGGACTAGCGGGAAGGAATGAGCAGTTCTTC
TRBV3-1/TRBV3-2	14	TRBD1	TRBJ1-6	-	CASSQRDRYSPLHF	TGTGCCAGCAGCCAAAGGGACAGGTACTCACCCCTCCACTTT
TRBV28	15	TRBD2	TRBJ2-1	-	CASNPSGSNLGGQFF	TGTGCCAGCAACCCAAGCGGGAGCAATCTAGGGGGGCAGTTCTTC
TRBV19	13	TRBD2	TRBJ2-3	-	CASRAGSTDTQYF	TGTGCCAGCCGAGCGGGAAGTACAGATACGCAGTATTTT
TRBV28	14	-	TRBJ1-4	-	CASREDRDNEKLFF	TGTGCCAGCAGAGAGGACAGAGATAATGAAAAACTGTTTTTT
TRBV9	15	-	TRBJ1-1	-	CASSVVSGEGTEAFF	TGTGCCAGCAGCGTAGTTTCAGGGGAGGGGACTGAAGCTTTCTTT
TRBV29-1	14	TRBD1	TRBJ1-5	-	CSVAGTGADQPQHF	TGCAGCGTAGCCGGGACAGGGGCTGACCAGCCCCAGCATTTT
TRBV24-1	12	TRBD1	TRBJ1-1	-	CATRDRNTEAFF	TGTGCCACCCGGGACAGAAACACTGAAGCTTTCTTT
TRBV5-5	15	-	TRBJ1-5	-	CASSRGGGVGQPQHF	TGTGCCAGCAGCCGAGGCGGGGGGGTTGGGCAGCCCCAGCATTTT
TRBV6-6	15	TRBD1	TRBJ2-2	-	CASSKQGHNTGELFF	TGTGCCAGCAGTAAACAGGGGCATAACACCGGGGAGCTGTTTTTT
TRBV11-2	12	TRBD1	TRBJ2-5	-	CASSPTGQREYF	TGTGCCAGCAGCCCAACGGGACAGCGAGAGTACTTC
TRBV10-3	14	-	TRBJ1-5	-	CAISGGGINQPQHF	TGTGCCATCAGTGGTGGGGGGATTAATCAGCCCCAGCATTTT
TRBV27	16	TRBD2	TRBJ2-2	-	CASSLIAGPNTGELFF	TGTGCCAGCAGTTTAATAGCGGGACCTAACACCGGGGAGCTGTTTTTT
TRBV5-1	15	TRBD2	TRBJ2-1	once	CASSRGLPAYNEQFF	TGCGCCAGCAGCCGGGGACTACCAGCCTACAATGAGCAGTTCTTC
TRBV30	14	-	TRBJ1-4	-	CAWSSGTPNEKLFF	TGTGCCTGGTCCTCTGGGACACCTAATGAAAAACTGTTTTTT
TRBV14	14	-	TRBJ1-1	few	CASSQGPGNTEAFF	TGTGCCAGCAGCCAAGGTCCCGGGAACACTGAAGCTTTCTTT
TRBV6-5	16	TRBD2	TRBJ2-1	-	CASSYEVAGAGNEQFF	TGTGCCAGCAGTTACGAGGTGGCGGGAGCTGGAAATGAGCAGTTCTTC
TRBV9	14	-	TRBJ2-7	-	CASSEAGQSYEQYF	TGTGCCAGCAGCGAAGCTGGGCAGTCCTACGAGCAGTACTTC